This T cell receptor (beta chain) was recovered during a study of blood T cell repertoires in COVID-19. Across the study: Sites across the United States, Italy and Spain contributed samples from acute and convalescent COVID-19. Sample material is recorded as cDNA or gDNA derived from T cells, B-cell-depleted T cells, or PBMCs.

In the original processing: The authors estimated nucleated cell counts from reference gene primer amplification. TCRdb's table, derived via immunoSEQ multiplex PCR, lists solely in-frame clones and lacks some. V and J calls plus clone size are reproduced from that table; the DNA served to infer D and trimming. Of about 150,000 clones listed, around 89% are singletons. Germline loops: CDR1 GTSNPN, CDR2 SVGIG (reference sequence). Trimming took 1 base from V and 2 from J, leaving 10 bases between them. This CDR3 contains 14 residues. What was sequenced was peripheral blood. The V call is TRBV30, the J call TRBJ2-3; D perhaps matches TRBD1 (5 bases). This TCR was recovered from a woman in her thirties or forties with acute or convalescent COVID-19. The CDR3 DNA sequence: TGTGCCTGGAGTGGAGGACAAAACACAGATACGCAGTATTTT. This translates into CAWSGGQNTDTQYF.